A selection of T cell receptor beta chains follows, all from one sample in a study of blood T cell repertoires in COVID-19. This table comes from immunoSEQ multiplex PCR, and its TCRdb copy is limited to in-frame clones, with some not included. The sample contains 350,000 to 400,000 clones, 88% of which appear only once. Sequencing was carried out using PBMCs or T cells enriched from blood (not recorded which). The receptors stem from a woman under 30 who had recovered from COVID-19. Each CDR3 is given with its conserved first and last residue. Each record gives: V gene, J gene, CDR3 protein.

v_gene: TRBV6-1
j_gene: TRBJ2-5
CDR3aa: CASSVFLPGQGAGETQYF

v_gene: TRBV5-1
j_gene: TRBJ1-6
CDR3aa: CASSLNGYQANSPLHF

v_gene: TRBV5-6
j_gene: TRBJ2-7
CDR3aa: CASSLWGVLSYEQYF

v_gene: TRBV2
j_gene: TRBJ1-6
CDR3aa: CASRDRGRLSSLHF

v_gene: TRBV5-4
j_gene: TRBJ1-2
CDR3aa: CASSQTSTGPYGYTF

v_gene: TRBV3-1/TRBV3-2
j_gene: TRBJ2-1
CDR3aa: CASSQGMTSGSYNEQFF

v_gene: TRBV27
j_gene: TRBJ1-1
CDR3aa: CASRAGTGGTEAFF

v_gene: TRBV7-9
j_gene: TRBJ1-1
CDR3aa: CASSLSNGQSEAFF

v_gene: TRBV7-2
j_gene: TRBJ2-3
CDR3aa: CASSFNSPNELAGRYTQYF

v_gene: TRBV10-1
j_gene: TRBJ1-6
CDR3aa: CASSDDRVNSPLHF

v_gene: TRBV28
j_gene: TRBJ2-7
CDR3aa: CASMAGGTTYEQYF

v_gene: TRBV27
j_gene: TRBJ1-1
CDR3aa: CASSSLDRQNTEAFF

v_gene: TRBV2
j_gene: TRBJ1-2
CDR3aa: CARQGNLYGYTF

v_gene: TRBV5-6
j_gene: TRBJ2-7
CDR3aa: CASSATGEEQYF

v_gene: TRBV5-1
j_gene: TRBJ2-7
CDR3aa: CASRSASGGTYEQYF

v_gene: TRBV30
j_gene: TRBJ1-5
CDR3aa: CAWSGRRVNQPQHF

v_gene: TRBV4-3
j_gene: TRBJ2-1
CDR3aa: CASSQLAGGPHEQFF

v_gene: TRBV19
j_gene: TRBJ1-2
CDR3aa: CASSKPGQGGIYGYTF

v_gene: TRBV28
j_gene: TRBJ2-1
CDR3aa: CASSPGTLIEQFF

v_gene: TRBV10-3
j_gene: TRBJ2-3
CDR3aa: CAIRGPTGTDTQYF

v_gene: TRBV18
j_gene: TRBJ1-3
CDR3aa: CASSPPAGNTIYF

v_gene: TRBV6-5
j_gene: TRBJ2-7
CDR3aa: CASSPSGGIGYEQYF

v_gene: TRBV4-1
j_gene: TRBJ1-4
CDR3aa: CASSEGQRYEKLFF

v_gene: TRBV10-2
j_gene: TRBJ2-7
CDR3aa: CASSEGQGGEQYF

v_gene: TRBV5-5
j_gene: TRBJ1-5
CDR3aa: CASSGGGGNQPQHF

v_gene: TRBV7-2
j_gene: TRBJ1-2
CDR3aa: CASSSLGTAEGGYTF

v_gene: TRBV7-3
j_gene: TRBJ2-7
CDR3aa: CASSLIQGSEQYF

v_gene: TRBV14
j_gene: TRBJ1-1
CDR3aa: CASSPLGAAGTEAFF

v_gene: TRBV2
j_gene: TRBJ1-5
CDR3aa: CASSGDRGSQPQHF

v_gene: TRBV10-3
j_gene: TRBJ2-6
CDR3aa: CAIGGLLAGGPGANVLTF

v_gene: TRBV29-1
j_gene: TRBJ1-2
CDR3aa: CSVEVAEHYGYTF

v_gene: TRBV5-1
j_gene: TRBJ2-1
CDR3aa: CASSLYRPRGSYNEQFF

v_gene: TRBV27
j_gene: TRBJ1-2
CDR3aa: CASSFRGHGYGYTF

v_gene: TRBV28
j_gene: TRBJ2-7
CDR3aa: CASSFFTFSYEQYF

v_gene: TRBV6-5
j_gene: TRBJ1-2
CDR3aa: CASSYSSTVPYGYTF

v_gene: TRBV7-9
j_gene: TRBJ1-6
CDR3aa: CASSISGSGNSPLHF

v_gene: TRBV19
j_gene: TRBJ2-7
CDR3aa: CASSIAPFYEQYF

v_gene: TRBV19
j_gene: TRBJ2-7
CDR3aa: CASSAKHWTLTSYEQYF

v_gene: TRBV9
j_gene: TRBJ2-3
CDR3aa: CASSVGGNTQYF

v_gene: TRBV5-4
j_gene: TRBJ2-3
CDR3aa: CASSRGGDPADTQYF